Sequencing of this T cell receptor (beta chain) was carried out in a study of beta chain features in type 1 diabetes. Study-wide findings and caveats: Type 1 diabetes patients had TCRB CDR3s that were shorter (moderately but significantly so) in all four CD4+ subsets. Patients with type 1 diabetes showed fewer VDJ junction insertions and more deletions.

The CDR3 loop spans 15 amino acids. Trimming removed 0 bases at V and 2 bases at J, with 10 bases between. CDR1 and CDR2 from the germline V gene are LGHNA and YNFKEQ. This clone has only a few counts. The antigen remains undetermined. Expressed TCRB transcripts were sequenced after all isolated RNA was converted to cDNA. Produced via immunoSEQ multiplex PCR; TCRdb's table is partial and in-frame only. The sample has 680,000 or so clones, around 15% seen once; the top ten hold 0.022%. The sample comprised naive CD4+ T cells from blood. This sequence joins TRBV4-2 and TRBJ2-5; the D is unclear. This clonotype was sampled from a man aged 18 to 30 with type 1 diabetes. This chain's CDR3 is CASSQEERPQETQYF. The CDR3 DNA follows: TGTGCCAGCAGCCAAGAGGAACGGCCGCAAGAGACCCAGTACTTC.